This T cell receptor (beta chain) derives from a study of shared clonotypes between healthy human individuals. The assay used deep level. Produced via immunoSEQ multiplex PCR; TCRdb's table is partial and in-frame only. The sample includes approximately 530,000 clones, 90% to 96% of them seen just once. As concerns this clone: Its antigen is unknown.

Every donor was a Caucasian adult from Nashville, Tennessee. Findings and caveats of the study: The study found lower generation probabilities in non-shared clonotypes than in those shared by all four donors. Rarefaction analysis demonstrated incomplete sorted-subset sequencing notwithstanding large depth.

V was pared by 5 bases and J by 0 bases, with 17 bases between. CDR1 and CDR2 (germline): SGHTA, FQGNSA. CDR3 length equals 16 residues. The chain recombines TRBV7-2 with TRBJ2-7; weak D call: TRBD1 (5 bases). Source material: naive CD4+ T cells sorted from blood. The subset: CD45RA+ positively selected. This TCR derives from a woman aged 25 to 39 in good health. The CDR3, as DNA: TGTGCCAGCAGCCCACCCAATACAGGCCTCTCCTACGAGCAGTACTTC. It translates to CASSPPNTGLSYEQYF. Using reference TRBV7-2 and TRBJ2-7 for the parts outside the CDR3, the full variable domain is GAGVSQSPSNKVTEKGKDVELRCDPISGHTALYWYRQSLGQGLEFLIYFQGNSAPDKSGLPSDRFSAERTGGSVSTLTIQRTQQEDSAVYLCASSPPNTGLSYEQYFGPGTRLTVT.